Listed below are T cell receptor beta chains from one sample, sequenced in a study of T cells in Graves' hyperthyroidism and ophthalmopathy. A single record per CDR3 protein comes from TCRdb applying MiXCR to the multiplex PCR reads. This sample yields some 600,000 distinct CDR3 sequences, of which approximately 15% are seen a single time; 5.8% belongs to the top ten. The sequencing input was blood. The source is a woman aged 25 to 45 with Graves' hyperthyroidism that later progressed to Graves' ophthalmopathy. Each CDR3 is given with its conserved first and last residue. The order of the fields is V gene, CDR3 protein.

TRBV11-2 CASSSQPSGNTIYF
TRBV6-1 CASSEAGFYGYTF
TRBV15 CATSREREQGYNEQFF
TRBV29-1 CSCAMGGPDQPQHF
TRBV13 CASRDNTGQETQYF
TRBV3-1 CASSQDWGLGYGNGYTF
TRBV11-3 CASSAGQVYGYTF
TRBV15 CATSPQTGRTEAFF
TRBV4-1 CASSQVGGPRNQPQHF
TRBV10-3 CAISESGGSNQPQHF
TRBV19 CASSPRRDIASYEQYF
TRBV18 CASSQGPGGEDTEAFF
TRBV20-1 CSARDLGQLRELFF
TRBV7-8 CASISGTGMFNEQFF
TRBV28 CASITPGQGAGQYF
TRBV10-3 CAITPGLEDNEQFF
TRBV20-1 CSARTGSYEQYF
TRBV6-1 CASRIGLVSYEQYF
TRBV9 CASSVGTADLGETQYF
TRBV12-3/TRBV12-4 CASSLSGTGDYGYTF
TRBV5-4 CASSPGGYGDPSEQFF
TRBV18 CASSATGEGNTIYF
TRBV5-1 CASRAGTGDETQYF
TRBV7-3 CASSLRGTDHNEQFF
TRBV11-2 CASRGTVNTEAFF
TRBV27 CASRVGDSVAREQYF
TRBV27 CASSSPRGPTSNEQFF
TRBV5-1 CASSLAGSPALNTGELFF
TRBV6-2/TRBV6-3 CASRQTGVVSPLHF
TRBV6-1 CASRASGGLSSYEQFF
TRBV30 CAWSPGTGQETQYF
TRBV4-1 CASSQVYVLAGAETQYF
TRBV6-1 CASSSTGEFTEAFF
TRBV28 CASRSGTGNTGELFF
TRBV28 CASSTVTYEQYF
TRBV19 CASLRDNTGELFF
TRBV2 CASMNPGLATSDTQYF
TRBV6-2/TRBV6-3 CASSSGGGGYGYTF
TRBV5-1 CASSFGQGAGSTEAFF
TRBV18 CASSVTRHSTDTQYF
TRBV11-3 CASSLLGTYEQYF
TRBV19 CASSSTPGQGPSPYEQYF
TRBV28 CASSLRRDHEQYF
TRBV7-8 CASSESLISQVGSSYNEQFF
TRBV12-3/TRBV12-4 CASSSSQGLGYTF
TRBV6-1 CASSEGGFTNTEAFF
TRBV27 CASRAPGLNLSPLHF
TRBV5-1 CASSLEQNYGYTF
TRBV7-9 CASSLASGMGSSYNEQFF
TRBV9 CASSVAGTVNTGELFF
TRBV30 CAWRRTAYQETQYF
TRBV3-1 CATSRGETQYF
TRBV24-1 CATSGNGVEAFF
TRBV20-1 CSARAGGGGGPTEAFF
TRBV18 CASSPGTGLETQYF
TRBV7-2 CASSLARENIQYF
TRBV13 CASSGAAYEQYF
TRBV20-1 CSATGGAAGTEAFF
TRBV2 CASRALGQVTEAFF